The following is a T cell receptor (beta chain) sequence with its context. Its antigen is not known. The sample originates from a study of T-cell memory formation after mild COVID-19. Study results and caveats: The pre-infection memory compartment contained some responding clones, suggesting cross-reactive memory joined.

One entry per CDR3 protein, called by TCRdb with MiXCR from the 5' RACE reads. The data contain roughly 89,000 distinct CDR3 sequences, less than 15% of them singletons. The CDR3 is made up of 15 amino acids. The V gene lost 0 bases and the J gene lost 5 bases, with 13 bases spanning the gap. Germline V gene lookup returns CDR1 LGHNA and CDR2 YSLEER. The sequenced sample consisted of PBMCs or a T cell subset sorted from them (not recorded which). This sequence originates from an adult woman who had mild COVID-19 (a few samples of this study predate the infection). Cell type and time point are not known. The chain is built from TRBV4-3 and TRBJ1-1; no reliable D call. As DNA, the CDR3 is TGCGCCAGCAGCCAAGATCCCGATCTACAGACTGAAGCTTTCTTT. This translates into CASSQDPDLQTEAFF.